The rows below give T cell receptor beta chains drawn from one sample of a study of blood T cell repertoires in COVID-19. Sequencing was performed with immunoSEQ multiplex PCR; in TCRdb, only in-frame clones are kept and a portion is missing. The profile shows 150,000 to 200,000 clones, around 86% of them singletons. Sequencing input: peripheral blood. These TCRs come from a man in his 70s who had recovered from COVID-19. Both conserved end residues are part of each CDR3. D genes are given only for firm matches. Part of the rows lack a size; the others show once, few, many or a class for expanded clones.

V	J	D	size	DNA	CDR3
TRBV30	TRBJ2-5	NA	NA	TGTGCCTGGAGTGCAGGGATAGAGACCCAGTACTTC	CAWSAGIETQYF
TRBV12-5	TRBJ1-1	NA	NA	TGTGCTAGTGGTTTGGAACAGGGCACTGAAGCTTTCTTT	CASGLEQGTEAFF
TRBV30	TRBJ1-6	TRBD1	NA	TGTGCCTGGACGGGGGACAGGGTTAATTCACCCCTCCACTTT	CAWTGDRVNSPLHF
TRBV13	TRBJ2-5	TRBD1	once	TGTGCCAGCAGAGAACAGGGGTGGGAGACCCAGTACTTC	CASREQGWETQYF
TRBV28	TRBJ2-7	NA	NA	TGTGCCAGCAGTCCACCGACTAGTACTACGAACTACGAGCAGTACTTC	CASSPPTSTTNYEQYF
TRBV28	TRBJ1-4	TRBD1	NA	TGTGCCAGCAGTTCCCCGGGACAGGGGAATGAAAAACTGTTTTTT	CASSSPGQGNEKLFF
TRBV19	TRBJ1-1	TRBD1	NA	TGTGCCAGTAGTATAAGATGGGACAGGGCAAACACTGAAGCTTTCTTT	CASSIRWDRANTEAFF
TRBV28	TRBJ2-7	TRBD1	once	TGTGCCAGCAGTTTACGGACAGGGGGGTACGAGCAGTACTTC	CASSLRTGGYEQYF
TRBV29-1	TRBJ2-3	TRBD1	few	TGCAGCTCCTTCGACAGGGCTAGCACAGATACGCAGTATTTT	CSSFDRASTDTQYF
TRBV10-2	TRBJ2-7	TRBD1	once	TGCGCCAGCAGACCAGGACAGGGGGCTGACTACGAGCAGTACTTC	CASRPGQGADYEQYF
TRBV29-1	TRBJ2-1	NA	NA	TGCAGTGGCGGGGCCTACAATGAGCAGTTCTTC	CSGGAYNEQFF
TRBV6-5	TRBJ1-2	NA	NA	TGTGCCAGCAGTTACTCGGGAGGTGGCTACACCTTC	CASSYSGGGYTF
TRBV18	TRBJ2-7	NA	NA	TGTGCCAGCTCAGCAGCCCAACTCATTACGGGTTTTTCCTACGAGCAGTACTTC	CASSAAQLITGFSYEQYF
TRBV19	TRBJ1-5	TRBD1	NA	TGTGCCAGTACGGACAGGGGGCAGGATCAGCCCCAGCATTTT	CASTDRGQDQPQHF
TRBV10-3	TRBJ1-5	TRBD1	once	TGTGCCATCAGTGAGTCAACAGGGGGCCAGCCCCAGCATTTT	CAISESTGGQPQHF
TRBV4-1	TRBJ1-1	TRBD1	NA	TGCGCCAGCAGCCAAGGACAGGGGCCCTTGGGAACTGAAGCTTTCTTT	CASSQGQGPLGTEAFF
TRBV5-8	TRBJ1-2	NA	NA	TGTGCCAGCAGCGTGGACACTAACTATGGCTACACCTTC	CASSVDTNYGYTF
TRBV7-2	TRBJ2-5	NA	NA	TGTGCCAGCAGCTTAAATGGGCTAGCGATCCAAGAGACCCAGTACTTC	CASSLNGLAIQETQYF
TRBV7-9	TRBJ2-3	TRBD2	once	TGTGCCAGCAGCCCTGGGACTAGCGGGAGCCCAGATACGCAGTATTTT	CASSPGTSGSPDTQYF
TRBV18	TRBJ2-1	TRBD2	NA	TGTGCCAGCTCACCTTCTACTAGCGGGGGCAATGAGCAGTTCTTC	CASSPSTSGGNEQFF
TRBV6-5	TRBJ2-3	TRBD1	NA	TGTGCCAGCAGAAGACAGGGGCCCACCGGGGATACGCAGTATTTT	CASRRQGPTGDTQYF
TRBV27	TRBJ2-1	TRBD2	NA	TGTGCCAGCAGTTTAGGTAGCGGGAGGAGAGACAATGAGCAGTTCTTC	CASSLGSGRRDNEQFF
TRBV6-1	TRBJ2-7	TRBD2	NA	TGTGCCAGCAGTGGATTCGGTGGGGAGGGCCTATACGAGCAGTACTTC	CASSGFGGEGLYEQYF
TRBV7-3	TRBJ1-1	NA	NA	TGTGCCAGCAGCTTATCACACACGAACACTGAAGCTTTCTTT	CASSLSHTNTEAFF
TRBV5-1	TRBJ2-7	TRBD1	NA	TGCGCCAGCAGCTTGACCGGGGACAGGGTTGGTGAGCAGTACTTC	CASSLTGDRVGEQYF
TRBV28	TRBJ2-7	TRBD2	NA	TGTGCCAGCAGTTTCGGGCGGGAGAACCCCGAGCAGTACTTC	CASSFGRENPEQYF
TRBV29-1	TRBJ1-4	NA	NA	TGCAGCGTTGAGGAACAGGGCCTGGGTAATGAAAAACTGTTTTTT	CSVEEQGLGNEKLFF
TRBV9	TRBJ1-4	NA	NA	TGTGCCAGCAGCGTAGGGGTGGAGACTAATGAAAAACTGTTTTTT	CASSVGVETNEKLFF
TRBV6-5	TRBJ1-6	NA	NA	TGTGCCAGCAGTTATACGAAGAGTTTTAATTCACCCCTCCACTTT	CASSYTKSFNSPLHF
TRBV7-9	TRBJ1-1	TRBD1	NA	TGTGCCAGCAGTCGAGAGGAGGGGGCGCTGGCTTTCTTT	CASSREEGALAFF
TRBV10-3	TRBJ1-2	NA	few	TGTGCCATCAGTGATGCTACTAACTATGGCTACACCTTC	CAISDATNYGYTF
TRBV9	TRBJ2-7	NA	NA	TGTGCCAGCAGCGTAGATGCAGGGGTATCCTACGAGCAGTACTTC	CASSVDAGVSYEQYF
TRBV19	TRBJ1-6	NA	few	TGTGCCAGTATGATGGGGCGGAATAATTCACCCCTCCACTTT	CASMMGRNNSPLHF
TRBV28	TRBJ2-7	NA	NA	TGTGCCAGCAGTGTACAGGCTAACGAGCAGTACTTC	CASSVQANEQYF
TRBV5-5	TRBJ2-7	NA	once	TGTGCCAGCAGCCGAGGCAGGGCTAGCTCCTACGAGCAGTACTTC	CASSRGRASSYEQYF
TRBV7-6	TRBJ2-1	TRBD2	NA	TGTGCCAGCAGCCGAGCTGGACTAGCGGTAACCTACAATGAGCAGTTCTTC	CASSRAGLAVTYNEQFF
TRBV4-2	TRBJ2-1	TRBD2	NA	TGTGCCAGCAGCCCACTAGCGGGAGTAGCCTACAATGAGCAGTTCTTC	CASSPLAGVAYNEQFF
TRBV5-6	TRBJ2-3	TRBD1	NA	TGTGCCAGCAGCTTGGGACAGGGGGCAGATACGCAGTATTTT	CASSLGQGADTQYF
TRBV7-6	TRBJ2-7	TRBD2	NA	TGTGCCAGCAGCCCTGGGTCGGGAGGCACCTACGAGCAGTACTTC	CASSPGSGGTYEQYF
TRBV12-5	TRBJ1-6	TRBD1	NA	TGTGCTAGTGGTATTAGGGTTGTGGGACAGGCTTATAATTCACCCCTCCACTTT	CASGIRVVGQAYNSPLHF
TRBV10-1	TRBJ2-1	NA	NA	TGCGCCAGGCCCCGGGATGTTGGAGGATACAATGAGCAGTTCTTC	CARPRDVGGYNEQFF
TRBV19	TRBJ1-1	NA	once	TGTGCCAGTAGTATTCTGGGTGGGGGGAGGCGTGAAGCTTTCTTT	CASSILGGGRREAFF
TRBV7-9	TRBJ2-1	TRBD2	NA	TGTGCCAGCAGTCCTGGGAACCGGACTAGTAGTTACAATGAGCAGTTCTTC	CASSPGNRTSSYNEQFF
TRBV2	TRBJ2-4	NA	NA	TGTGCCAGCAGTGAAGGCGGCAGGGTTAAAAACATTCAGTACTTC	CASSEGGRVKNIQYF
TRBV6-2/TRBV6-3	TRBJ2-3	TRBD2	once	TGTGCCAGCAGTTACTGGGTGGGAAGCGGGAGGGGAACTAGCACAGATACGCAGTATTTT	CASSYWVGSGRGTSTDTQYF
TRBV7-3	TRBJ2-1	TRBD2	NA	TGTGCCAGCAGCTTAGGGGCTAGCGGGTCCGGCTACAATGAGCAGTTCTTC	CASSLGASGSGYNEQFF
TRBV6-5	TRBJ2-2	NA	NA	TGTGCCAGCAGCCAGACAGACACCGGGGAGCTGTTTTTT	CASSQTDTGELFF
TRBV5-4	TRBJ2-7	TRBD2	NA	TGTGCCAGCAGTGTTGGGGGGGGGAGACCGTCGTACGAGCAGTACTTC	CASSVGGGRPSYEQYF
TRBV6-5	TRBJ1-2	NA	NA	TGTGCCAGCGTACGATTACTGGGCGGGGATGGCTACACCTTC	CASVRLLGGDGYTF
TRBV18	TRBJ2-1	TRBD2	NA	TGTGCCAGCTCACCGGGGGGGTTGGGAGCGACCTCCTACAATGAGCAGTTCTTC	CASSPGGLGATSYNEQFF
TRBV9	TRBJ2-7	NA	NA	TGTGCCAGCAGCGAGGGGGTAGGCGAGCAGTACTTC	CASSEGVGEQYF
TRBV28	TRBJ2-1	TRBD2	few	TGTGCCAGCAGTTTAGGTCTAGCGGGCTACAATGAGCAGTTCTTC	CASSLGLAGYNEQFF
TRBV6-2/TRBV6-3	TRBJ1-2	TRBD1	NA	TGTGCCAGCAATTATCGGGACAGGGCGAACTATGGCTACACCTTC	CASNYRDRANYGYTF
TRBV7-2	TRBJ1-5	TRBD1	NA	TGTGCCAGCAGCTTCGGACAGGGGGCAAATCAGCCCCAGCATTTT	CASSFGQGANQPQHF
TRBV5-1	TRBJ1-3	TRBD1	NA	TGCGCCAGCAGCAACCAGGGACAGGGTGGAAACACCATATATTTT	CASSNQGQGGNTIYF